A selection of T cell receptor beta chains follows, all from one sample in a study of blood T cell repertoires in COVID-19. Sequenced by immunoSEQ multiplex PCR; TCRdb stores in-frame clones only, minus some. Of tens of thousands of clones listed, roughly 85% are singletons. Material for sequencing was peripheral blood. The receptors come from a human donor in a cohort sampled during active COVID-19. The CDR3 runs from the conserved cysteine through the conserved F or W. The D gene is left open where the match is weak. Clone sizes are given selectively: once, few, many, or a class where the clone is expanded.

NA	NA	TRBV6-5	TRBJ1-2	TGTGCCAGCACTGCTCAGGGCGGTGGCTACACCTTC	CASTAQGGGYTF
few	TRBD2	TRBV7-9	TRBJ2-3	TGTGCCAGCAGCCCTAGCGGGGGGTCAGATACGCAGTATTTT	CASSPSGGSDTQYF
NA	TRBD1	TRBV6-6	TRBJ2-5	TGTGCCAGCAGCTTTTCAAGACAGGGGCAGGGAGAGACCCAGTACTTC	CASSFSRQGQGETQYF
NA	NA	TRBV27	TRBJ2-5	TGTGCCAGCAGTCGGCCGGGGGTAGAGACCCAGTACTTC	CASSRPGVETQYF
NA	NA	TRBV10-3	TRBJ1-5	TGTGCCATCAGGGACTCGGGGGGCAATCAGCCCCAGCATTTT	CAIRDSGGNQPQHF
NA	NA	TRBV28	TRBJ1-6	TGTGCCAGCAGTTTATCTGGGGGCACCACCTATAATTCACCCCTCCACTTT	CASSLSGGTTYNSPLHF
NA	NA	TRBV7-3	TRBJ2-7	TGTGCCAGCAGCTTAACGGAGGGCTACGAGCAGTACTTC	CASSLTEGYEQYF
NA	TRBD1	TRBV7-9	TRBJ2-7	TGTGCCAGCGGAGTGGGGACAGGGGGCTACCAGTACTTC	CASGVGTGGYQYF
NA	NA	TRBV27	TRBJ2-7	TGTGCCAGCTCGACTAGTAGGGGCTACGAGCAGTACTTC	CASSTSRGYEQYF
NA	TRBD1	TRBV4-1	TRBJ1-5	TGCGCCAGCAGCCAAGGTTTCGGGACAGGACTTAGCAATCAGCCCCAGCATTTT	CASSQGFGTGLSNQPQHF
few	NA	TRBV5-6	TRBJ1-1	TGTGCCAGCAGCTTCGGGGTGAGGACTGAAGCTTTCTTT	CASSFGVRTEAFF
NA	NA	TRBV19	TRBJ2-3	TGTGCCAGTAGTACTAGCTCCAGGGGCTTAACGACAGATACGCAGTATTTT	CASSTSSRGLTTDTQYF
NA	NA	TRBV4-3	TRBJ2-7	TGCGCCAGCAGCCTACTTACAGGGACCTACGAGCAGTACTTC	CASSLLTGTYEQYF
NA	NA	TRBV10-3	TRBJ1-1	TGTGCCATCAGGGGACAAATTGACACTGAAGCTTTCTTT	CAIRGQIDTEAFF
NA	NA	TRBV7-2	TRBJ1-2	TGTGCCAGCAGCTTAGGGGCGGGGTTAGCTAACTATGGCTACACCTTC	CASSLGAGLANYGYTF
NA	NA	TRBV12-3/TRBV12-4	TRBJ2-7	TGTGCCAGCAGTAGGGAGAACTCCTACGAGCAGTACTTC	CASSRENSYEQYF
NA	TRBD1	TRBV5-4	TRBJ2-3	TGTGCCAGCAGCACACGGACAGGGGAGACAGATACGCAGTATTTT	CASSTRTGETDTQYF
once	TRBD1	TRBV30	TRBJ1-2	TGTGCCTGGAGTTCCCCGGACAGGGGAGGCTATGGCTACACCTTC	CAWSSPDRGGYGYTF
once	NA	TRBV6-2/TRBV6-3	TRBJ2-7	TGTGCCAGCAGTCCCCTAACGTACGAGCAGTACTTC	CASSPLTYEQYF
NA	NA	TRBV4-1	TRBJ2-5	TGCGCCAGCAGCCAAGAGAGTAGGGGGGAGACCCAGTACTTC	CASSQESRGETQYF
NA	NA	TRBV5-1	TRBJ2-7	TGCGCCAGCAGTCGTAGAGGGTACGAGCAGTACTTC	CASSRRGYEQYF
NA	TRBD1	TRBV10-3	TRBJ1-3	TGTGCCACGGCGGGACAGGGGGCGAACACCATATATTTT	CATAGQGANTIYF
NA	NA	TRBV6-4	TRBJ1-2	TGTGCCAGCAGTGACACCCCTCAGGGGCTGGATGGCTACACCTTC	CASSDTPQGLDGYTF
NA	NA	TRBV5-1	TRBJ1-4	TGCGCCAGCAGCACGGGGGTTGCTAATGAAAAACTGTTTTTT	CASSTGVANEKLFF
once	TRBD1	TRBV6-2/TRBV6-3	TRBJ2-7	TGTGCCAGCAGTTACTCGACGGTCTTCGGGACAGGGTTTTACGAGCAGTACTTC	CASSYSTVFGTGFYEQYF
NA	NA	TRBV2	TRBJ1-2	TGTGCCAGCAGTGAACAATCTGGGGGCCGATCAATGGGCGGCTACACCTTC	CASSEQSGGRSMGGYTF
NA	TRBD1	TRBV4-2	TRBJ1-5	TGTGCCAGCAGCCTCTGGTGGCAGGGGGAAGGTCAGCCCCAGCATTTT	CASSLWWQGEGQPQHF